This is a list of T cell receptor beta chains from one sample in a study of CD8 T cells in ankylosing spondylitis. One entry per CDR3 protein, called by TCRdb with MiXCR from the 5' RACE reads. The table includes 200,000 to 300,000 distinct CDR3 sequences, over 30% detected once. Specimen: blood, either unsorted or a sorted T cell fraction (not recorded which). Every receptor here comes from a male donor with ankylosing spondylitis or in good health (not recorded which). Both conserved end residues are part of each CDR3. A D gene is named only where the DNA matches it firmly. Where a row states a size, it is once, few, many or the class of an expanded clone; other rows omit it.

j_gene	abundance	d_gene	v_gene	CDR3nt	CDR3aa
TRBJ2-1	few	NA	TRBV6-5	TGTGCCAGCAGTTACTCCATGGCGGCCAGCAATGAGCAGTTCTTC	CASSYSMAASNEQFF
TRBJ1-3	NA	TRBD1	TRBV27	TGTGCCAGCAGTTCCACCCGGACAGGGCCTGACACCATATATTTT	CASSSTRTGPDTIYF
TRBJ1-1	NA	TRBD1	TRBV7-9	TGTGCCAGCAGCCCTAGGGGGCCGGTCACTGAAGCTTTCTTT	CASSPRGPVTEAFF
TRBJ1-2	NA	NA	TRBV27	TGTGCCAGCAGTTTATCCGGGGGATGGGACTATGGCTACACCTTC	CASSLSGGWDYGYTF
TRBJ1-4	NA	NA	TRBV7-9	TGTGCCAGCAGCTTAGCCAGCCAGAATGAAAAACTGTTTTTT	CASSLASQNEKLFF
TRBJ2-3	NA	NA	TRBV12-3/TRBV12-4	TGTGCCAGCAGCGGTCCCAGGCGGACGCAGTATTTT	CASSGPRRTQYF
TRBJ2-5	NA	NA	TRBV7-9	TGTGCCAGCAGCCTTAATTGGTTGGCGGAGACCCAGTACTTC	CASSLNWLAETQYF
TRBJ1-5	few	NA	TRBV20-1	TGCAGTGCTAGGTTGGCCATTAATCAGCCCCAGCATTTT	CSARLAINQPQHF
TRBJ1-1	NA	NA	TRBV5-1	TGCGCCAGCAGCTCTCTCGCTGGGGCAGGACGTTTGAACACTGAAGCTTTCTTT	CASSSLAGAGRLNTEAFF
TRBJ2-2	NA	NA	TRBV29-1	TGCAGCGTAGTACAGGGAACCGGGGAGCTGTTTTTT	CSVVQGTGELFF
TRBJ1-1	few	NA	TRBV20-1	TGCAGTGCCCCGTTACAGGGAACCACTGAAGCTTTCTTT	CSAPLQGTTEAFF
TRBJ2-5	NA	NA	TRBV5-6	TGTGCCAGCAGCGTCGGACAGAAAGAGACCCAGTACTTC	CASSVGQKETQYF
TRBJ2-5	NA	NA	TRBV28	TGTGCCAGCAGTCCCCTGGGGCAAGAGACCCAGTACTTC	CASSPLGQETQYF
TRBJ2-3	NA	NA	TRBV5-1	TGCGCCAGCAGCCAGCGGGTGGAAGATACGCAGTATTTT	CASSQRVEDTQYF
TRBJ1-1	NA	TRBD1	TRBV20-1	TGCAGTGCTAGACGGGCGGACAGGGTCAAGACTGAAGCTTTCTTT	CSARRADRVKTEAFF
TRBJ1-2	few	NA	TRBV6-5	TGTGCCAGCAGTTACTCTCGCGGGGGCGGTAGCTACACCTTC	CASSYSRGGGSYTF
TRBJ2-2	NA	TRBD1	TRBV12-3/TRBV12-4	TGTGCCAGCAGTTGGACAGGGGCCGACACCGGGGAGCTGTTTTTT	CASSWTGADTGELFF
TRBJ2-1	NA	NA	TRBV27	TGTGCCAGCGGATACAGGCGAAACAATGAGCAGTTCTTC	CASGYRRNNEQFF
TRBJ1-1	few	NA	TRBV6-5	TGTGCCAGCAGTTACTCGAACAGGGCAAAGGGTGAAGCTTTCTTT	CASSYSNRAKGEAFF
TRBJ2-3	NA	NA	TRBV14	TGTGCCAGCAGCCCTTACGAGGGATACAGCACAGATACGCAGTATTTT	CASSPYEGYSTDTQYF
TRBJ1-2	few	NA	TRBV7-2	TGTGCCAGCAGTTACAACCTTTCCCCTTTATTTGGCTACACCTTC	CASSYNLSPLFGYTF
TRBJ2-3	NA	NA	TRBV14	TGTGCCAGCAGCAGCCGAAATACGCAGTATTTT	CASSSRNTQYF
TRBJ2-3	NA	NA	TRBV7-9	TGTGCCAGCAGCTTAGACAGCTACACAGATACGCAGTATTTT	CASSLDSYTDTQYF
TRBJ1-6	few	NA	TRBV20-1	TGCAGTGCTAGAGATGGGTGGGCTTTGAATTCACCCCTCCACTTT	CSARDGWALNSPLHF
TRBJ2-1	NA	TRBD2	TRBV6-1	TGTGCCAGCGTCCCGGGACTAGCGGGGGGCCTTGAGCAGTTCTTC	CASVPGLAGGLEQFF
TRBJ1-1	few	NA	TRBV2	TGTGCCAGCAAGGCGGAGGAACCCGAAGCTTTCTTT	CASKAEEPEAFF
TRBJ1-2	NA	TRBD1	TRBV15	TGTGCCACCCAAAGCGAACAGGGGGCATTTGGCTACACCTTC	CATQSEQGAFGYTF
TRBJ2-3	few	TRBD1	TRBV9	TGTGCCAGCAGCGCGGGACAGAGCACAGATACGCAGTATTTT	CASSAGQSTDTQYF
TRBJ2-7	few	NA	TRBV12-3/TRBV12-4	TGTGCTTGGAGGGATAATACCTACGAGCAGTACTTC	CAWRDNTYEQYF
TRBJ2-3	NA	TRBD2	TRBV28	TGTGCCAGCAGTTTCGTTAGCGGGACCAGCACAGATACGCAGTATTTT	CASSFVSGTSTDTQYF
TRBJ2-3	few	TRBD1	TRBV7-9	TGTGCCAGCAGACCAGGACAGGTGACAGATACGCAGTATTTT	CASRPGQVTDTQYF
TRBJ1-5	NA	NA	TRBV20-1	TGCAGTGCTAGCAGGGGAGCGGCTCAGCCCCAGCATTTT	CSASRGAAQPQHF
TRBJ2-5	NA	NA	TRBV5-1	TGCGCCAGCAGCTTGCCCAACCCGGGGGAGACCCAGTACTTC	CASSLPNPGETQYF
TRBJ2-6	few	NA	TRBV5-6	TGTGCCAGCAGCTTTGGGGATCCCGGGGCCAACGTCCTGACTTTC	CASSFGDPGANVLTF
TRBJ2-3	NA	NA	TRBV20-1	TGCAGTGCTAGAGATTTCAGGGTTACAGATACGCAGTATTTT	CSARDFRVTDTQYF
TRBJ2-1	few	NA	TRBV10-3	TGTGCCATCGGGACCCGCTCGCTCTACAATGAGCAGTTCTTC	CAIGTRSLYNEQFF
TRBJ2-3	many	TRBD1	TRBV29-1	TGCAGCGTGCTGACAGGGACAGATACGCAGTATTTT	CSVLTGTDTQYF
TRBJ1-1	NA	NA	TRBV3-1	TGTGCCAGCAGCCAAGGACCACAGGATGGACGAGCTTTCTTT	CASSQGPQDGRAFF
TRBJ2-1	NA	NA	TRBV30	TGTGCCTGGGCAAGACCGGGGCCCTTGGATGAGCAGTTCTTC	CAWARPGPLDEQFF
TRBJ2-3	NA	NA	TRBV20-1	TGCAGTGCTAGAGTGCCCGGGACTCGGATCACAGATACGCAGTATTTT	CSARVPGTRITDTQYF
TRBJ2-7	few	NA	TRBV20-1	TGCAGTGCTACCTCCCCGGGCCGAAAGTACGAGCAGTACTTC	CSATSPGRKYEQYF
TRBJ1-1	NA	NA	TRBV9	TGTGCCAGCAGCGTAGACGGTTCCCTAGACATGAACACTGAAGCTTTCTTT	CASSVDGSLDMNTEAFF
TRBJ1-5	NA	NA	TRBV20-1	TGCAGTGCTAGCAGCCCGGGCCAGGGATATCAGCCCCAGCATTTT	CSASSPGQGYQPQHF
TRBJ2-5	NA	NA	TRBV10-3	TGTGCCATCAGGGACTATGCTTCGGAGACCCAGTACTTC	CAIRDYASETQYF
TRBJ2-2	NA	NA	TRBV24-1	TGTGCCACCAGTGAAGGGAACACCGGGGAGCTGTTTTTT	CATSEGNTGELFF
TRBJ2-1	many	NA	TRBV20-1	TGCAGTGCCGGTCCAAGACGGGACTACAATGAGCAGTTCTTC	CSAGPRRDYNEQFF
TRBJ2-5	NA	NA	TRBV9	TGTGCCAGCAGCGTAGGACCAGGGGAGACCCACTACTTC	CASSVGPGETHYF
TRBJ1-1	NA	NA	TRBV4-1	TGCGCCAGCAGCCAAGTTTTACAGAGTGAAGCTTTCTTT	CASSQVLQSEAFF
TRBJ2-3	few	NA	TRBV12-3/TRBV12-4	TGTGCCAGCAGTTTTTCGGTCGAGGTCGCAGATACGCAGTATTTT	CASSFSVEVADTQYF
TRBJ2-7	NA	NA	TRBV9	TGTGCCAGCAGCGTGGACTCCACCTACGAGCAGTACTTC	CASSVDSTYEQYF
TRBJ1-5	NA	NA	TRBV20-1	TGCAGTGCTAGAGATTATAGGTCGGAGCCCAATCAGCCCCAGCATTTT	CSARDYRSEPNQPQHF
TRBJ2-2	few	NA	TRBV20-1	TGCAGTGCTCCTTGGACTCCGAACACCGGGGAGCTGTTTTTT	CSAPWTPNTGELFF
TRBJ1-4	few	NA	TRBV7-8	TGTGCCAGCAGCGACGCAGGGGCGATTAATGAAAAACTGTTTTTT	CASSDAGAINEKLFF
TRBJ2-1	NA	NA	TRBV4-1	TGCGCCAGCAGCCAAGTTAACATGGGGCTTTCGAGCAATGAGCAGTTCTTC	CASSQVNMGLSSNEQFF
TRBJ2-5	NA	NA	TRBV5-1	TGCGCCAGCAGCTGGGGGGTAGCGGTGGAGACCCAGTACTTC	CASSWGVAVETQYF
TRBJ2-1	NA	NA	TRBV5-1	TGCGCCAGCAGCCCTGGGACAGCGGGGCTCGGTGAGCAGTTCTTC	CASSPGTAGLGEQFF
TRBJ2-3	NA	NA	TRBV28	TGTGCCAGCAGTTTGAACAGGCCAAGCACAGATACGCAGTATTTT	CASSLNRPSTDTQYF